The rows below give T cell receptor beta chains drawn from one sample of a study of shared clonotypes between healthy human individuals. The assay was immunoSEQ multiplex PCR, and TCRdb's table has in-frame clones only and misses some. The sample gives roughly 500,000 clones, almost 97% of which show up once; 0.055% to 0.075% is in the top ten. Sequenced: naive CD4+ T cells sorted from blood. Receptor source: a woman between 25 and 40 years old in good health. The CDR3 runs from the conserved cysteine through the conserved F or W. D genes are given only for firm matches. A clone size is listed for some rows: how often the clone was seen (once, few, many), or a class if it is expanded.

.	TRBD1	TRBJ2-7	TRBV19	CASTPTDRGYYEQYF	TGTGCCAGTACCCCTACGGACAGGGGGTACTACGAGCAGTACTTC
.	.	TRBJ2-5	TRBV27	CASSSRTLGETQYF	TGTGCCAGCAGTTCTAGGACACTCGGGGAGACCCAGTACTTC
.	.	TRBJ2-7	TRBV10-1	CASSDPGRTPYEQYF	TGCGCCAGCAGTGACCCGGGACGTACGCCCTACGAGCAGTACTTC
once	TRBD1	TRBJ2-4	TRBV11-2	CASSPGDRQNIQYF	TGTGCCAGCAGCCCAGGGGACAGACAAAACATTCAGTACTTC
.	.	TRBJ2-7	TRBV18	CASSPQYEQYF	TGTGCCAGCTCACCTCAGTACGAGCAGTACTTC
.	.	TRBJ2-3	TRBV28	CASSKHPLAIGTDTQYF	TGTGCCAGCAGTAAACACCCCCTAGCTATCGGCACAGATACGCAGTATTTT
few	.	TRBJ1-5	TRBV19	CASSPAGVQQPQHF	TGTGCCAGTAGTCCGGCAGGGGTTCAGCAGCCCCAGCATTTT
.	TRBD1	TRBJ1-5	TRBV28	CASVTGQAYGPQHF	TGTGCCAGCGTAACGGGACAGGCGTATGGGCCCCAGCATTTT
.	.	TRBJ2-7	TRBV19	CASSALTGARDEQYF	TGTGCCAGTAGTGCCTTAACTGGGGCAAGGGACGAGCAGTACTTC
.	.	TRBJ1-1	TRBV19	CASSIGRPWTMTTTSTEAFF	TGTGCCAGTAGTATAGGAAGACCATGGACGATGACCACCACCAGCACTGAAGCTTTCTTT
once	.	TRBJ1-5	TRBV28	CASSPSGAGNQPQHF	TGTGCCAGCAGTCCGAGTGGGGCGGGCAATCAGCCCCAGCATTTT
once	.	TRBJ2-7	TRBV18	CASSVSGDLSEQYF	TGTGCCAGCTCGGTGTCCGGGGACCTTTCCGAGCAGTACTTC
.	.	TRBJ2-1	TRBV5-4	CASSRGGSYNEQFF	TGTGCCAGCAGCCGTGGCGGAAGCTACAATGAGCAGTTCTTC
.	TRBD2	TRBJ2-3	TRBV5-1	CASNLPGLGPGTQYF	TGCGCCAGCAATTTACCGGGACTAGGACCAGGAACGCAGTATTTT
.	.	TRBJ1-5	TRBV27	CASAKGGGSRQPQHF	TGTGCCAGCGCGAAGGGCGGGGGATCTAGGCAGCCCCAGCATTTT
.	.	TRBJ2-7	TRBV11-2	CASSSRDKGEQYF	TGTGCCAGCAGCTCGCGGGACAAGGGAGAGCAGTACTTC
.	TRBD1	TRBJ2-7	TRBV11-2	CASSLDPTGFYEQYF	TGTGCCAGCAGCTTAGATCCGACAGGGTTCTACGAGCAGTACTTC
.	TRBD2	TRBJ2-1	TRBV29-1	CSVTPGRRTSRNEQFF	TGCAGCGTTACTCCGGGACGAAGGACTAGTAGAAATGAGCAGTTCTTC
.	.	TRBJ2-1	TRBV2	CASSVEGEDNEQFF	TGTGCCAGCAGTGTGGAGGGAGAGGACAATGAGCAGTTCTTC
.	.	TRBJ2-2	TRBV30	CAWINTGELFF	TGTGCCTGGATAAACACCGGGGAGCTGTTTTTT
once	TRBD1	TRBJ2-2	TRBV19	CASSRGGHGTGELFF	TGTGCCAGTAGTAGAGGGGGCCATGGGACCGGGGAGCTGTTTTTT
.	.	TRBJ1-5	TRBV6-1	CASSEMRVGNQPQHF	TGTGCCAGCAGTGAAATGCGGGTTGGCAATCAGCCCCAGCATTTT
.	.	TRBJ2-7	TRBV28	CASSLRWSRTYEQYF	TGTGCCAGCAGTTTACGGTGGAGCAGGACCTACGAGCAGTACTTC
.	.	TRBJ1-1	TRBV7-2	CASSLGMGETEAFF	TGTGCCAGCAGCTTAGGGATGGGGGAGACTGAAGCTTTCTTT
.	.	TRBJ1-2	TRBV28	CATLPGPTSGYTF	TGTGCCACCCTCCCCGGACCCACTAGTGGCTACACCTTC
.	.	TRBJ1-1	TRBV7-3	CASSLRGGPEAFF	TGTGCCAGCAGCCTGCGTGGGGGGCCTGAAGCTTTCTTT
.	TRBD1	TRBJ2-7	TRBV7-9	CASSLARGTGRSYEQYF	TGTGCCAGCAGCTTAGCGCGAGGGACAGGGCGGTCCTACGAGCAGTACTTC
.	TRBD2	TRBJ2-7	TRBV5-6	CASSLGGGNHEQYF	TGTGCCAGCAGCTTGGGCGGGGGGAACCACGAGCAGTACTTC
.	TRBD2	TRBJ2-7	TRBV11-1	CASSPPGLLTYEQYF	TGTGCCAGCAGCCCCCCGGGACTACTAACCTACGAGCAGTACTTC
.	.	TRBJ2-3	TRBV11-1	CASSFAPGPGFVTDTQYF	TGTGCCAGCAGCTTCGCCCCTGGTCCGGGGTTTGTTACAGATACGCAGTATTTT
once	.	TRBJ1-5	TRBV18	CASSPLMGTNQPQHF	TGTGCCAGCTCACCACTGATGGGGACCAATCAGCCCCAGCATTTT
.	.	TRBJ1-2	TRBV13	CATKTGGAPNYGYTF	TGTGCCACCAAAACGGGGGGGGCGCCTAACTATGGCTACACCTTC
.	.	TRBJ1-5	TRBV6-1	CASRAYRASNQPQHF	TGTGCCAGCAGGGCCTACAGGGCAAGCAATCAGCCCCAGCATTTT
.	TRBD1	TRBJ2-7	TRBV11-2	CASSMGQGWGLYF	TGTGCCAGCAGCATGGGACAGGGGTGGGGACTATACTTC
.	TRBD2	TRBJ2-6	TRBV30	CAWSPWGGTSPGANVLTF	TGTGCCTGGAGCCCATGGGGGGGGACGAGCCCTGGGGCCAACGTCCTGACTTTC
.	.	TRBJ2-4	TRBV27	CASRRGFIQYF	TGTGCCAGCCGTCGGGGTTTCATTCAGTACTTC
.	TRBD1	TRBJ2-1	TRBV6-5	CASSDRGPYNEQFF	TGTGCCAGCAGTGACAGGGGGCCCTACAATGAGCAGTTCTTC
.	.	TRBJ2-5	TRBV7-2	CASSVDGGETQYF	TGTGCCAGCAGCGTAGATGGGGGGGAGACCCAGTACTTC
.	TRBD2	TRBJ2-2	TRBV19	CASCGSSGRENTGELFF	TGTGCCAGTTGTGGTTCTAGCGGGAGGGAGAACACCGGGGAGCTGTTTTTT
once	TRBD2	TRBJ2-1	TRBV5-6	CASSTLAGVDNEQFF	TGTGCCAGCAGCACTCTAGCGGGAGTTGACAATGAGCAGTTCTTC
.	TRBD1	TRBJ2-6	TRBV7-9	CASSPQGNGANVLTF	TGTGCCAGCAGCCCACAGGGGAATGGGGCCAACGTCCTGACTTTC
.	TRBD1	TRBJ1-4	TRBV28	CASNSGGRDGEKLFF	TGTGCCAGCAACTCAGGGGGGCGGGATGGGGAAAAACTGTTTTTT
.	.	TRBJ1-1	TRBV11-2	CASSLERDFVEAFF	TGTGCCAGCAGCTTAGAAAGGGATTTCGTTGAAGCTTTCTTT
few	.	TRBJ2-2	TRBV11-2	CASSSGQGTGELFF	TGTGCCAGCAGCTCGGGCCAGGGGACCGGGGAGCTGTTTTTT
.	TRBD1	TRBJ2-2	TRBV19	CASNGQGTGELFF	TGTGCCAGCAACGGACAGGGTACCGGGGAGCTGTTTTTT
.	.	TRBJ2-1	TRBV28	CASSPSWSYNEQFF	TGTGCCAGCAGTCCGTCTTGGTCCTACAATGAGCAGTTCTTC
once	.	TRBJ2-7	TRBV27	CASSRDENKYEQYF	TGTGCCAGCAGCCGCGACGAAAATAAATACGAGCAGTACTTC
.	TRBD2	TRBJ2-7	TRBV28	CASSSASGTTYEQYF	TGTGCCAGCAGTTCAGCGAGCGGGACCACCTACGAGCAGTACTTC
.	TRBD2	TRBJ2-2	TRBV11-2	CASNTLAGLTRTGELFF	TGTGCCAGCAACACCCTAGCGGGTCTAACGCGGACCGGGGAGCTGTTTTTT
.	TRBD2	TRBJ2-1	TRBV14	CASSQDPPSGSWGNEQFF	TGTGCCAGCAGCCAAGATCCCCCTAGCGGGAGTTGGGGCAATGAGCAGTTCTTC
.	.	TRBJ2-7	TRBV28	CATVSSYEQYF	TGTGCCACCGTAAGCTCCTACGAGCAGTACTTC
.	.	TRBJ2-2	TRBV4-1	CASSQIKRGALGYANTGELFF	TGCGCCAGCAGCCAAATTAAACGGGGGGCATTAGGTTACGCGAACACCGGGGAGCTGTTTTTT
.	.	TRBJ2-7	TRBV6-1	CASSAVQGSYEQYF	TGTGCCAGCAGTGCTGTGCAGGGTTCCTACGAGCAGTACTTC
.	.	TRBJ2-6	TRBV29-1	CSVEDRPGANVLTF	TGCAGCGTTGAGGACCGCCCTGGGGCCAACGTCCTGACTTTC